This TCR beta chain was captured in a study of blood T cell repertoires in COVID-19. Study as a whole: From T cells, B-cell-depleted T cells, or PBMCs came the material, which was cDNA or gDNA.

This CDR3 is 14 amino acids long. CDR1 MNHNS and CDR2 SASEGT come from the germline V gene. Trimming took 2 bases from V and 7 from J, leaving 11 bases between them. Profiled with immunoSEQ multiplex PCR; TCRdb holds only in-frame clones, not every one. The sample consists of 150,000 to 200,000 clones, around nine tenths of them appearing once. Sequencing was done on a sample of peripheral blood. This clonotype was sampled from a man between 60 and 75 years old with active or convalescent COVID-19. V is TRBV6-1 and J is TRBJ2-2, with D maybe TRBD1 (6 bases). CDR3 loop: CASSERDIGGELFF. CDR3 DNA: TGTGCCAGCAGTGAACGGGACATAGGCGGGGAGCTGTTTTTT.